This record looks at one T cell receptor beta chain sequence and its context. The data were taken from a study of blood T cell repertoires in COVID-19. Some clones are missing from TCRdb's copy, which holds only in-frame ones; the method was immunoSEQ multiplex PCR. Of about 120,000 clones listed, around 80% are singletons. V lost 2 bases and J 4 bases, leaving 12 bases between the germline ends. Per germline, CDR1 SGHTA and CDR2 FQGTGA. The CDR3 is 14 residues long. Material: peripheral blood. The chain recombines TRBV7-3 with TRBJ2-7, with D possibly being TRBD2 (6 bases). The clonotype comes from a man aged 60 to 75 with active or convalescent COVID-19. CDR3 sequence (DNA): TGTGCCAGCAGCTTACAGGAGGGCGAATACGAGCAGTACTTC. Translation gives CASSLQEGEYEQYF.